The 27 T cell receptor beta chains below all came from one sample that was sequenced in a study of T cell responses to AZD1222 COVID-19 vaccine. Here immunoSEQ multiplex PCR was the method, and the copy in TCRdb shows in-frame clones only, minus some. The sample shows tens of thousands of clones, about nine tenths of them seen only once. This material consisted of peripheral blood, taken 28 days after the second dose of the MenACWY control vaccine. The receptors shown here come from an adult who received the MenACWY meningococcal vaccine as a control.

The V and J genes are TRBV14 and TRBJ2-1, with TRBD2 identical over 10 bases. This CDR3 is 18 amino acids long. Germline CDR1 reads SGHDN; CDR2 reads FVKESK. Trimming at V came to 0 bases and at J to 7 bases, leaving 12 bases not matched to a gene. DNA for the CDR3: TGTGCCAGCAGCCAAGAGACGGTAGCGGGAGGTCGGCGGAATGAGCAGTTCTTC. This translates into CASSQETVAGGRRNEQFF.

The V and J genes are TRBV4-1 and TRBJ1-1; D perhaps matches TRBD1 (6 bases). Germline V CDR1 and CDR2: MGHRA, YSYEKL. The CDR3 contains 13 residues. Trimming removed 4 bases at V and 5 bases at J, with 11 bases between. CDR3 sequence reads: CASSPGVGTEAFF. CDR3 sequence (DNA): TGCGCCAGCAGCCCAGGGGTTGGAACTGAAGCTTTCTTT.

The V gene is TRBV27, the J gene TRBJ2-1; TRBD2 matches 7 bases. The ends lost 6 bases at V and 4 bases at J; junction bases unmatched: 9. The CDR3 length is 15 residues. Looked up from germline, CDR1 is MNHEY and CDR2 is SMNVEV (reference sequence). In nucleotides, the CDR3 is TGTGCCAGCAGCTCCCGGGAGGATGGGTACAATGAGCAGTTCTTC. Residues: CASSSREDGYNEQFF.

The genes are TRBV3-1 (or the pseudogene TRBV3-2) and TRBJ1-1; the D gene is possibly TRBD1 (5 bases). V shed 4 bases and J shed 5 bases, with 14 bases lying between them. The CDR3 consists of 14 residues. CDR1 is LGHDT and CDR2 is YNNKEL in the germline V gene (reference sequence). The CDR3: CASSPRQGRTEAFF. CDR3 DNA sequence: TGTGCCAGCAGCCCGAGGCAGGGAAGAACTGAAGCTTTCTTT.

Written as DNA, the CDR3 is TGTGCCAGTAGTATAGGACAGGGAAGTATCTACGAGCAGTACTTC. Its translation: CASSIGQGSIYEQYF. V is TRBV19 and J is TRBJ2-7, with TRBD1 matching 7 bases. Germline CDR1 reads LNHDA; CDR2 reads SQIVND (reference sequence). This CDR3 has 15 residues. Losses at the gene ends were 1 base for V and 3 bases for J; bases not matched to a gene: 6. The complete variable domain, with remaining parts taken from reference TRBV19 and TRBJ2-7, reads DGGITQSPKYLFRKEGQNVTLSCEQNLNHDAMYWYRQDPGQGLRLIYYSQIVNDFQKGDIAEGYSVSREKKESFPLTVTSAQKNPTAFYLCASSIGQGSIYEQYFGPGTRLTVT.

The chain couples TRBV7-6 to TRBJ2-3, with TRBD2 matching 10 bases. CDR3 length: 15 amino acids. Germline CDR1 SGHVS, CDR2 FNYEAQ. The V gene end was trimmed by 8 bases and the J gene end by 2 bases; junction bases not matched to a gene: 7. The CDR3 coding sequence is TGTGCCAGCGGACTTACTAGCGGGGCCACAGATACGCAGTATTTT. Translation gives CASGLTSGATDTQYF.

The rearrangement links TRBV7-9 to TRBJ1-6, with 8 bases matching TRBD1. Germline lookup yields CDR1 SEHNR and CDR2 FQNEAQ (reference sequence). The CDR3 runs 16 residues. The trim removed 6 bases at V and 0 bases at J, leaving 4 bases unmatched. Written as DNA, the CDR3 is TGTGCCAGCAGAAGACAGGGGCACTCCTATAATTCACCCCTCCACTTT. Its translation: CASRRQGHSYNSPLHF. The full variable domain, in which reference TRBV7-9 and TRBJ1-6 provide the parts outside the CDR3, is DTGVSQNPRHKITKRGQNVTFRCDPISEHNRLYWYRQTLGQGPEFLTYFQNEAQLEKSRLLSDRFSAERPKGSFSTLEIQRTEQGDSAMYLCASRRQGHSYNSPLHFGNGTRLTVT.

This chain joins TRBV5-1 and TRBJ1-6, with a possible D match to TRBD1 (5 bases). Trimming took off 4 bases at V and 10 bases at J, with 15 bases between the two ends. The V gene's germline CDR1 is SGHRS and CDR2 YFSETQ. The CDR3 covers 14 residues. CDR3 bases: TGCGCCAGCAGCCCGATGACGGGGGAATCACCCCTCCACTTT. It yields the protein CASSPMTGESPLHF. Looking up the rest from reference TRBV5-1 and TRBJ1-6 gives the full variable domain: KAGVTQTPRYLIKTRGQQVTLSCSPISGHRSVSWYQQTPGQGLQFLFEYFSETQRNKGNFPGRFSGRQFSNSRSEMNVSTLELGDSALYLCASSPMTGESPLHFGNGTRLTVT.

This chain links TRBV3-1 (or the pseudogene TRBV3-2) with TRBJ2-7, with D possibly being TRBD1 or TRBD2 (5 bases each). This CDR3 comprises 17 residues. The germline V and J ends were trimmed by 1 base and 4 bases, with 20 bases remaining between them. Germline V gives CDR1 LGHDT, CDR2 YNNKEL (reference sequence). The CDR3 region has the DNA TGTGCCAGCAGCCAAGGGCCTCGTGGGGCGAGGGGATACGAGCAGTACTTC. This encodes CASSQGPRGARGYEQYF.

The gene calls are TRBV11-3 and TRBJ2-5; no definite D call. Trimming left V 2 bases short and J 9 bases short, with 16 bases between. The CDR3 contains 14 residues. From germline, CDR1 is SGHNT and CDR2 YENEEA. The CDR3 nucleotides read TGTGCCAGCAGCTTATATCAGCCCCCAGGTCCCCAGTACTTC. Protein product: CASSLYQPPGPQYF.

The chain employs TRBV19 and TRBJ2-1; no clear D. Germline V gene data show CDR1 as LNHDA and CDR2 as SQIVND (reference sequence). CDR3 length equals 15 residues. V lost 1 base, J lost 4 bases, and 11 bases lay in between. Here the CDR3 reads CASSIGVNPYNEQFF. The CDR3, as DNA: TGTGCCAGTAGTATAGGGGTAAACCCTTACAATGAGCAGTTCTTC.

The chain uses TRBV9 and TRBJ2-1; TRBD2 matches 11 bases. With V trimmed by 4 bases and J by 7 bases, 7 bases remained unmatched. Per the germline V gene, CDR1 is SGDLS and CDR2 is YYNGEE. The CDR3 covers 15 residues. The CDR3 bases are TGTGCCAGCAGCCAACGACTAGCGGGAAGGAATGAGCAGTTCTTC. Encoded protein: CASSQRLAGRNEQFF.

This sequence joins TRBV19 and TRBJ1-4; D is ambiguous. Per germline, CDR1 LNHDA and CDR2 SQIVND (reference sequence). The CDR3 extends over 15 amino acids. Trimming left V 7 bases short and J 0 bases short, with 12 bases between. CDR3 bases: TGTGCCAGTAAGGGAGGAAGGTCAACTAATGAAAAACTGTTTTTT. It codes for CASKGGRSTNEKLFF.

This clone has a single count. This chain's CDR3 is CASRVAGDGNEQFF. The DNA for the CDR3 is TGTGCCAGCAGAGTAGCGGGGGACGGGAATGAGCAGTTCTTC. This chain links TRBV4-2 with TRBJ2-1; 9 bases align to TRBD2. CDR1 and CDR2 from the germline V gene are LGHNA and YNFKEQ. The CDR3 is 14 amino acids. V trimming: 6 bases; J trimming: 7 bases; junction bases outside the gene matches: 7.

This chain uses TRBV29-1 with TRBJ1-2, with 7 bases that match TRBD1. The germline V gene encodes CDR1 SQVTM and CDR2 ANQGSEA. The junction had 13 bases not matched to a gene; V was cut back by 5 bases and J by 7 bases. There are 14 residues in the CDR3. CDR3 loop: CSVRWQGEEGGYTF. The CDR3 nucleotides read TGCAGCGTTCGCTGGCAGGGGGAGGAGGGTGGCTACACCTTC.

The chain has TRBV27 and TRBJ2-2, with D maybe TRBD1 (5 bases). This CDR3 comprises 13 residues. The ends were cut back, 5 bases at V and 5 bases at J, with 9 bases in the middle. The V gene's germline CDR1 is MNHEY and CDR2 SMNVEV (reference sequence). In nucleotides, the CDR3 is TGTGCCAGCAGTGTGGGGCGGACCGGGGAGCTGTTTTTT. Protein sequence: CASSVGRTGELFF.

The CDR3 sequence: CASSLTGVEKLFF. The CDR3, as DNA: TGTGCCAGCAGTTTAACAGGGGTGGAAAAACTGTTTTTT. The chain carries TRBV6-5 and TRBJ1-4; 7 nucleotides match TRBD1. The V segment lost 4 bases and the J segment 8 bases; nucleotides outside the gene matches: 4. The CDR3 runs 13 residues. Germline CDR1 and CDR2: MNHEY and SVGAGI.

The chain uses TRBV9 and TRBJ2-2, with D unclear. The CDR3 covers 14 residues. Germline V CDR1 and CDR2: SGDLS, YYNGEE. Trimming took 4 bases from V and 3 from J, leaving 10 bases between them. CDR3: CASSPPVDTGELFF. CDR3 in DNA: TGTGCCAGCAGCCCCCCTGTAGACACCGGGGAGCTGTTTTTT.

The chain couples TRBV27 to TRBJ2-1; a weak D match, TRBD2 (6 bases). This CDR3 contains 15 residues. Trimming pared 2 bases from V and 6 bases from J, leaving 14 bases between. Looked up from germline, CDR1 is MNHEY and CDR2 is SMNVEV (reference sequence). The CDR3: CASSLPGTAFNEQFF. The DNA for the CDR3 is TGTGCCAGCAGTTTACCCGGGACTGCCTTCAATGAGCAGTTCTTC.

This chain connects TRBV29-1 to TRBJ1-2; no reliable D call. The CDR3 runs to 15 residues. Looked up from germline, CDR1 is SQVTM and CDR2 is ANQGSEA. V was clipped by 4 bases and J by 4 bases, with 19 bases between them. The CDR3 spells CSVGEGIHIGYGYTF. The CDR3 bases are TGCAGCGTTGGGGAGGGCATCCACATCGGCTATGGCTACACCTTC.

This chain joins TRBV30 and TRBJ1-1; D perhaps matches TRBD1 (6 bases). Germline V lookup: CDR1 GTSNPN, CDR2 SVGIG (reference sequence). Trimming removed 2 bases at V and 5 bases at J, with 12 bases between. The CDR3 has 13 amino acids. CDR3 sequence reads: CAWSRAGETEAFF. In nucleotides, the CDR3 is TGTGCCTGGAGTCGAGCAGGGGAGACTGAAGCTTTCTTT.

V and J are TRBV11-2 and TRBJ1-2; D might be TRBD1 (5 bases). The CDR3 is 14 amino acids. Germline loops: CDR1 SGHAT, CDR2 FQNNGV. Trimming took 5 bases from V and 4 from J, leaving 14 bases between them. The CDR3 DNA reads TGTGCCAGCAGCCCCCTCCAGGGAGGCTATGGCTACACCTTC. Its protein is CASSPLQGGYGYTF.

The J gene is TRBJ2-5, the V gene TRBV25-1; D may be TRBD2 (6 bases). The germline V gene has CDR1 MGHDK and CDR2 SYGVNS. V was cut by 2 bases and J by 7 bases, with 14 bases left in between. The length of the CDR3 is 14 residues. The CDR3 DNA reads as TGTGCCAGCAGTGAAAAAGGACTCGGGGGGACCCAGTACTTC. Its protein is CASSEKGLGGTQYF.

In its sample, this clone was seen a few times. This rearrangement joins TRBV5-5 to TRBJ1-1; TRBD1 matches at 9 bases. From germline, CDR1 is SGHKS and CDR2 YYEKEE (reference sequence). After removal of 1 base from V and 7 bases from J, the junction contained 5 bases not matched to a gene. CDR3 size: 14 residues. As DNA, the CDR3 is TGTGCCAGCAGCTTGTTACAGGGGGCGAGTGAAGCTTTCTTT. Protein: CASSLLQGASEAFF.

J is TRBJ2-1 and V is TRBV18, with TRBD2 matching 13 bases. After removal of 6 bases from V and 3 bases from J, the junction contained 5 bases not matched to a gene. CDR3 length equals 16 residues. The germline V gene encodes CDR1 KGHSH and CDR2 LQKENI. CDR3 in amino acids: CASSLGTSGNYNEQFF. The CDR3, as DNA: TGTGCCAGCTCCCTCGGGACTAGCGGGAACTACAATGAGCAGTTCTTC.

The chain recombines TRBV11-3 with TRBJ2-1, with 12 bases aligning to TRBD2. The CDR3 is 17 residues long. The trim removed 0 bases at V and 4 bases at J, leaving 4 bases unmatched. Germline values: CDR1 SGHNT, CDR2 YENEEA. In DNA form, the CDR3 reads TGTGCCAGCAGCTTAGATCAAGGACTAGCGGGATACAATGAGCAGTTCTTC. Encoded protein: CASSLDQGLAGYNEQFF. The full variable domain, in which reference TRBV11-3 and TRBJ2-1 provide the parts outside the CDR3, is EAGVVQSPRYKIIEKKQPVAFWCNPISGHNTLYWYLQNLGQGPELLIRYENEEAVDDSQLPKDRFSAERLKGVDSTLKIQPAELGDSAVYLCASSLDQGLAGYNEQFFGPGTRLTVL.

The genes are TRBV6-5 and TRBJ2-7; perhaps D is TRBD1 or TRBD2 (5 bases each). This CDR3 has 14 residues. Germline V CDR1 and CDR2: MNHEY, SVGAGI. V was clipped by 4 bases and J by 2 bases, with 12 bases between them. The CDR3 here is CASSSGSGAYEQYF. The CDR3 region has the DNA TGTGCCAGCAGTTCAGGGAGTGGGGCCTACGAGCAGTACTTC.